The sample holds a few counts of the clone carrying this T cell receptor beta chain. This specimen comes from a study of blood T cell repertoires in COVID-19. Looking at the study overall: From the United States, Italy and Spain came samples of acute and convalescent COVID-19.

Using immunoSEQ multiplex PCR, the repertoire was profiled, and TCRdb retains in-frame clones only, with some absent. The table lists approximately 300,000 clones, 85% to 90% of them singletons, with under 5% in the top ten. The source is a woman aged 45-65 years with active or convalescent COVID-19. The specimen sequenced was peripheral blood.

CDR3 coding DNA: TGCGCCAGCAGCTTACAGGGGGCTGAAGCTTTCTTT. Translating it yields CASSLQGAEAFF. V usage is TRBV5-1 and J usage is TRBJ1-1, with 8 bases fitting TRBD1. This CDR3 region has 12 residues. Trimming removed 2 bases from V and 6 bases from J; junction bases left unmatched: 0. Germline V lookup: CDR1 SGHRS, CDR2 YFSETQ.